The clone carrying this TCR beta chain was counted between two and nine times. This sample is part of a study of blood T cell repertoires in COVID-19. Study background: COVID-19 samples, acute and convalescent, were from the United States, Italy and Spain.

While infection was still active, Seattle patients were enrolled and then followed longitudinally. This CDR3 has 12 residues. The germline gives CDR1 KGHDR, CDR2 SFDVKD. J gave up 6 bases and V 11 bases, and 3 bases lay outside the gene matches. Source study methods: Amplifying reference gene primers gave estimates of nucleated cell counts. Profiled with immunoSEQ multiplex PCR; TCRdb holds only in-frame clones, not every one. V, J and clone size are those of that table, while D and trimming were read from the DNA. The sample gives about 250,000 clones, about 91% of which show up once; roughly 6% is in the top ten.

What was sequenced was peripheral blood. This receptor was taken from a woman aged 25-40 years with COVID-19, enrolled during active disease. The chain couples TRBV24-1 to TRBJ2-2; 9 positions match TRBD2. CDR3 nucleotides: TGTGCCATAAGCGGGAGGCCCGGGGAGCTGTTTTTT. This sequence encodes CAISGRPGELFF.